Each of the 12 T cell receptor beta chains below was sequenced from the same sample in a study of CD8 T cells in ankylosing spondylitis. These receptors have no known antigen. TCRdb passed the 5' RACE reads through MiXCR, listing each CDR3 protein once. Altogether about 840,000 distinct CDR3 sequences are present, approximately 12% being singletons, with the ten largest covering 0.45% to 0.6%. Study conclusions and caveats: A motif of 7 to 9 highly homologous TCR beta variants was seen as apparently characteristic of ankylosing spondylitis blood.

Sequencing input: blood, either unsorted or a sorted T cell fraction (not recorded which). The receptors stem from a male donor with ankylosing spondylitis.

Worth noting for this clonotype: The junction does not match germline at one end; this may be a read error. The rearrangement joins TRBV25-1 to TRBJ1-2; the match to TRBD1 covers 11 bases. Looked up from germline, CDR1 is MGHDK and CDR2 is SYGVNS. The CDR3 length is 16 residues. For the CDR3, the DNA is TGTGCCAGCAATGAAGGGACAGGGGGAGTGGACTATGGCTACACCTTC. Protein sequence: CASNEGTGGVDYGYTF.

The chain couples TRBV4-2 to TRBJ1-5, with D maybe TRBD1 (5 bases). The V gene lost 0 bases and the J gene lost 11 bases, with 14 bases spanning the gap. The CDR3 has 14 residues. Germline assignment: CDR1 LGHNA and CDR2 YNFKEQ. Here the CDR3 DNA reads TGTGCCAGCAGCCAAGAGAGGCAGGGTGTAACCCAGCATTTT. Its protein product is CASSQERQGVTQHF.

This chain uses TRBV2 with TRBJ1-5; D gene ambiguous. There are 14 residues in the CDR3. Germline CDR1 SNHLY, CDR2 FYNNEI. The germline V and J ends were trimmed by 6 bases and 0 bases, with 9 bases remaining between them. CDR3 DNA: TGTGCCAGCAGAAAGGAATATAGCAATCAGCCCCAGCATTTT. It specifies CASRKEYSNQPQHF. Based on the CDR3 plus reference TRBV2 and TRBJ1-5, the full variable domain is EPEVTQTPSHQVTQMGQEVILRCVPISNHLYFYWYRQILGQKVEFLVSFYNNEISEKSEIFDDQFSVERPDGSNFTLKIRSTKLEDSAMYFCASRKEYSNQPQHFGDGTRLSIL.

The chain combines TRBV5-1 with TRBJ1-2; 7 bases fit TRBD1. The CDR3 has 14 residues. Trimming removed 4 bases from V and 4 bases from J; junction bases left unmatched: 7. Germline V gives CDR1 SGHRS, CDR2 YFSETQ. CDR3 sequence reads: CASSVGQIFYGYTF. CDR3 in DNA: TGCGCCAGCAGCGTGGGACAGATCTTCTATGGCTACACCTTC.

With respect to this clonotype: Sequence at one end of the junction differs from germline and may be a read error. The rearrangement joins TRBV7-2 to TRBJ2-5; D gene ambiguous. The germline V gene encodes CDR1 SGHTA and CDR2 FQGNSA. The CDR3 contains 16 residues. CDR3: CAISQGVGILQETQYF. CDR3 sequence (DNA): TGTGCCATCAGCCAAGGTGTAGGGATCCTCCAAGAGACCCAGTACTTC.

At least ten counts were recorded for this clonotype. The chain carries TRBV20-1 and TRBJ2-1; 7 bases align to TRBD2. J gave up 3 bases and V 1 base, and 0 bases lay outside the gene matches. CDR1 DFQATT and CDR2 SNEGSKA come from the germline V gene (reference sequence). The CDR3 consists of 13 residues. CDR3 nucleotides: TGCAGTGCTAGAGGCGGGAGCTACAATGAGCAGTTCTTC. The encoded protein is CSARGGSYNEQFF.

The chain is built from TRBV12-3 or TRBV12-4 and TRBJ2-7; D is tentatively TRBD1 or TRBD2 (6 bases each). This CDR3 has 18 amino acids. The V end was cut by 11 bases, the J end by 7 bases, with 36 bases between. The CDR3 DNA follows: TGTGCCTTCTGTGTCACAGGGAGATCGGTTGCCGGGGGACGGGAGCAGTACTTC. Its translation is CAFCVTGRSVAGGREQYF.

This clonotype was observed many times. The genes are TRBV4-2 and TRBJ1-5; TRBD1 might be the D (6 bases). This CDR3 spans 14 amino acids. Between the trimmed V and J ends, which lost 2 bases and 5 bases, there was a span of 10 bases. The germline V gene has CDR1 LGHNA and CDR2 YNFKEQ. This chain's CDR3 is CASSQRGPDQPQHF. The CDR3 DNA reads TGTGCCAGCAGCCAACGGGGGCCTGATCAGCCCCAGCATTTT.

This clonotype was seen more than once but under ten times. The rearrangement uses TRBV6-5 and TRBJ2-1; D perhaps matches TRBD2 (6 bases). This CDR3 has 15 residues. Germline lookup yields CDR1 MNHEY and CDR2 SVGAGI. The V end was cut by 0 bases, the J end by 15 bases, with 21 bases between. CDR3: CASSYSNQRAQGRFF. The CDR3 bases are TGTGCCAGCAGTTACTCGAATCAGCGGGCCCAAGGTCGGTTCTTC.

The rearrangement links TRBV6-1 to TRBJ2-1; D may match TRBD1 or TRBD2 (5 bases each). Germline V gene data show CDR1 as MNHNS and CDR2 as SASEGT. With 4 bases removed from V and 3 bases from J, the gap between germline ends came to 7 bases. CDR3 length equals 13 residues. CDR3 bases: TGTGCCAGCAGTGCGGGACGCTACAATGAGCAGTTCTTC. This gives the protein CASSAGRYNEQFF.

In its sample, this clonotype was seen a few times. The chain is built from TRBV6-5 and TRBJ1-6; D perhaps matches TRBD1 (6 bases). Germline V gene lookup returns CDR1 MNHEY and CDR2 SVGAGI. V was trimmed by 7 bases and J by 4 bases, leaving 11 bases between them. The CDR3 length is 14 residues. CDR3 residues: CASTSRGYNSPLHF. The CDR3 bases are TGTGCCAGCACTTCCAGGGGTTATAATTCACCCCTCCACTTT.

The J gene is TRBJ2-3, the V gene TRBV29-1, with a weak D call TRBD1 (5 bases). Germline values: CDR1 SQVTM, CDR2 ANQGSEA. The V gene lost 2 bases and the J gene lost 3 bases, with 9 bases spanning the gap. This CDR3 has 13 amino acids. The chain's CDR3 is CSVEQGGTDTQYF. CDR3 nucleotide sequence: TGCAGCGTTGAACAGGGTGGGACAGATACGCAGTATTTT.